The subject of this entry is one T cell receptor (beta chain). V was pared by 8 bases and J by 5 bases, with 15 bases between. The CDR3 loop spans 13 amino acids. Germline V gives CDR1 MNHEY, CDR2 SVGAGI. The data are from a study of blood T cell repertoires in COVID-19. Study information: Acute and convalescent COVID-19 samples came from the United States, Italy and Spain. PBMCs, B-cell-depleted T cells, or T cells were the source of the cDNA or gDNA that made up the material.

Per the authors' pipeline: Reference gene primer amplification in the assay estimated nucleated cell counts. The method was immunoSEQ multiplex PCR; TCRdb's version includes in-frame clones alone and lacks a portion of them. V, J and clone size reflect that table, while D and trimming were determined from the DNA. The profile shows some 270,000 clones, roughly nine tenths of them singletons. The V call is TRBV6-5, the J call TRBJ1-1; D gene uncertain. This TCR came from a woman aged 40 to 49 who had recovered from COVID-19. The sample comprised peripheral blood. The DNA of the CDR3 is TGTGCCAGCGGTATAGCCAACCCAACTGAAGCTTTCTTT. Protein product: CASGIANPTEAFF.